The 9 T cell receptor beta chains listed next were all sequenced from one sample in a study of long-term antiretroviral therapy in people with HIV. Assay version v3.0 of immunoSEQ was used, and it was run at survey level. Libraries were prepared by immunoSEQ multiplex PCR; TCRdb keeps only in-frame clonotypes and omits some of them. The sample records 25,000 to 30,000 clones, around 79% being singletons. This material consisted of unsorted PBMCs, taken 1.1 years before starting antiretroviral therapy. The receptors were gathered from a young woman with HIV.

This clone was seen a handful of times. The V call is TRBV25-1, the J call TRBJ2-7, with 8 bases that match TRBD1. CDR1 is MGHDK, CDR2 SYGVNS, per germline. The CDR3 runs to 13 residues. Unmatched junction bases numbered 3, after V lost 6 bases and J lost 2 bases. The DNA for the CDR3 is TGTGCCAGCAGCCGACAGGGGACCTACGAGCAGTACTTC. It is translated as CASSRQGTYEQYF.

The gene calls are TRBV10-2 and TRBJ1-5; tentatively, D is TRBD1 (6 bases). CDR1 and CDR2 (germline): WSHSY, SAAADI. CDR3 length: 16 residues. Trimming cost V 2 bases and J 0 bases, with 11 bases left between them. The CDR3: CASSEGQSDSNQPQHF. The CDR3 DNA reads as TGCGCCAGCAGTGAGGGACAGTCAGATAGCAATCAGCCCCAGCATTTT.

The rearrangement uses TRBV19 and TRBJ1-4, with D perhaps TRBD1 (6 bases). Germline V CDR1 and CDR2: LNHDA, SQIVND (reference sequence). CDR3 length: 17 residues. The V end lost 5 bases, the J end lost 7 bases, and 23 bases lay between the germline ends. The CDR3 coding sequence is TGTGCCAGTAGTTCACTCCTCCCGGCCAGGGGCTTTGAAAAACTGTTTTTT. This encodes CASSSLLPARGFEKLFF.

The V gene is TRBV11-2, the J gene TRBJ1-6, with 9 positions matching TRBD1. The CDR3 runs to 15 residues. CDR1 and CDR2 from the germline V gene are SGHAT and FQNNGV. Trimming cost V 5 bases and J 13 bases; bases outside gene matches: 12. The CDR3 sequence: CASSPWTGVEGPLHF. In DNA, the CDR3 is TGTGCCAGCAGCCCCTGGACAGGGGTTGAGGGCCCCCTCCACTTT.

This clone appeared once. The V and J genes are TRBV11-2 and TRBJ1-4; TRBD1 matches 8 bases. V trimming: 2 bases; J trimming: 6 bases; junction bases outside the gene matches: 5. The CDR3 is made up of 15 amino acids. Per germline, CDR1 SGHAT and CDR2 FQNNGV. CDR3 residues: CASSLSGRGHEKLFF. The CDR3 bases are TGTGCCAGCAGCTTATCGGGCAGGGGGCATGAAAAACTGTTTTTT.

The sample holds one count of this clone. The chain carries TRBV11-2 and TRBJ2-1; perhaps TRBD2 as D (6 bases). The CDR3 length is 19 residues. Deletions cut 5 bases from V and 2 bases from J, with 25 bases between. The germline gives CDR1 SGHAT, CDR2 FQNNGV. The CDR3 sequence: CASSPWPPREEKTYNEQFF. DNA of the CDR3: TGTGCCAGCAGCCCCTGGCCGCCCAGGGAGGAGAAAACCTACAATGAGCAGTTCTTC.

The table lists this clone with a few counts. V usage is TRBV19 and J usage is TRBJ1-2, with no clear D. The V and J ends lost 2 bases and 1 base respectively, with 2 bases between them. There are 12 residues in the CDR3. Germline values: CDR1 LNHDA, CDR2 SQIVND (reference sequence). This chain's CDR3 is CASSINNYGYTF. In nucleotides, the CDR3 is TGTGCCAGTAGTATAAATAACTATGGCTACACCTTC.

CDR3 protein: CASSQAGLAGRETQYF. The CDR3 DNA reads TGCGCCAGCAGCCAGGCGGGACTAGCGGGGAGGGAGACCCAGTACTTC. The chain links TRBV4-1 to TRBJ2-5; 13 nucleotides line up with TRBD2. The CDR3 contains 16 residues. The trim removed 3 bases at V and 5 bases at J, leaving 6 bases unmatched. Germline assignment: CDR1 MGHRA and CDR2 YSYEKL.

V is TRBV2 and J is TRBJ1-2; TRBD1 might be the D (6 bases). Germline loops: CDR1 SNHLY, CDR2 FYNNEI. This CDR3 has 12 amino acids. Trimming stripped 7 bases from V and 4 bases from J, with 10 bases between. The CDR3 DNA reads TGTGCCAGCAACCAGGACAGCTATGGCTACACCTTC. Its translation: CASNQDSYGYTF. The variable domain in full, with the rest retrieved from reference TRBV2 and TRBJ1-2, is EPEVTQTPSHQVTQMGQEVILRCVPISNHLYFYWYRQILGQKVEFLVSFYNNEISEKSEIFDDQFSVERPDGSNFTLKIRSTKLEDSAMYFCASNQDSYGYTFGSGTRLTVV.